Detailed here is one TCR beta chain. These data are taken from a study of blood T cell repertoires in COVID-19. About the research overall: Spain, Italy and the United States supplied samples that represented acute and convalescent COVID-19.

Some clones are missing from TCRdb's copy, which holds only in-frame ones; the method was immunoSEQ multiplex PCR. The table includes 250,000 to 300,000 clones, around 90% detected once. The CDR3 length is 16 residues. Germline lookup yields CDR1 MDHEN and CDR2 SYDVKM. Trimming cost V 8 bases and J 7 bases, with 23 bases left between them. This TCR came from a woman between 45 and 65 years old who had recovered from COVID-19. The rearrangement joins TRBV28 to TRBJ2-2, with D possibly TRBD1 on 6 matching bases. The sample was peripheral blood. The CDR3 is CASGILGQYSGGELFF. As DNA, the CDR3 is TGTGCCAGCGGGATACTGGGACAATACTCTGGCGGGGAGCTGTTTTTT.